This record concerns one T cell receptor (beta chain) sequence. Its antigen is undetermined. TRB rearrangements were amplified by multiplex PCR with BIOMED2 TRB-A/B primers. MiXCR, applied by TCRdb to the multiplex PCR reads, yields one record per CDR3 protein. The sample includes some 8,400 distinct CDR3 sequences, 20% to 30% of them seen just once. From blood, roughly 250-550 ng of genomic DNA served as TRB template. The data were obtained in a study of T and B cells in COVID-19 patients. Study in general: The recovered patients had mostly mild to moderate COVID-19 with outpatient management. The recovered cohort's median age was about 31 years, versus over 60 years in active infection. Of more than 19 active-infection patients, over 9 were critically ill with mechanical ventilation or extracorporeal membrane oxygenation.

Broader study findings: Highly clonal in active COVID-19, TRB repertoires exceeded healthy-donor diversity and richness at recovery.

Trimming at V came to 1 base and at J to 12 bases, leaving 12 bases not matched to a gene. This CDR3 spans 14 amino acids. Germline V gene data show CDR1 as SEHNR and CDR2 as FQNEAQ (reference sequence). Sequencing was done on a sample of blood. The clonotype comes from a human donor with active COVID-19. This chain connects TRBV7-9 to TRBJ2-7, with 7 bases aligning to TRBD2. CDR3 nucleotide sequence: TGTGCCAGCAGCTTAGGGTCGCTAGCGGAGACTTGGTACTTC. Its protein is CASSLGSLAETWYF.